One and the same sample provided the 2 T cell receptor beta chains below, sequenced in a study of CXCR3-negative and CXCR3-positive naive CD8 T cells. The authors made the TRB cDNA libraries by 5' RACE using UMI labels. TCRdb reprocessed the 5' RACE reads and keeps a single row for each CDR3 protein, giving no DNA. The sample table includes some 130,000 distinct CDR3 sequences. Sequenced sample: naive CXCR3- CD8+ T cells from blood. Regarding subset: CD45RO-CCR7+CD27+CD95- naive CD8+ T cells lacking CXCR3 (TNR3-). Receptors originate from a human donor in good health. Some clones in this sample may be carry-over from other donors' samples.

The V and J genes are TRBV23-1 and TRBJ2-7; TCRdb calls TRBD1, which cannot be checked without DNA. TRBV23-1 is placed among ORFs of uncertain function. There are 18 residues in the CDR3. The CDR3 loop is CASRVTGTGFLIGYEQYF.

The chain combines TRBV7-9 with TRBJ2-7. The CDR3 spans 14 residues. Germline CDR1 is SEHNR and CDR2 is FQNEAQ (reference sequence). The CDR3 sequence: CASSGSLSSYEQYF.